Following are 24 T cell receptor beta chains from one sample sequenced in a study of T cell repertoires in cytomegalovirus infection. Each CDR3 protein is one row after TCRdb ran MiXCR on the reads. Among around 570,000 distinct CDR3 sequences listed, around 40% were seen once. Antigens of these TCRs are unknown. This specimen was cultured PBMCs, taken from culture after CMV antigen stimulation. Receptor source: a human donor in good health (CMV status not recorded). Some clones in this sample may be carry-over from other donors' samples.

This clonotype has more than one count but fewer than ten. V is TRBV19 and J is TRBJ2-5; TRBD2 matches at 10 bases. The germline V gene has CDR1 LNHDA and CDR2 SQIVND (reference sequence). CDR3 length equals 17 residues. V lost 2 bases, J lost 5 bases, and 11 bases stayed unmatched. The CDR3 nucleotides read TGTGCCAGTAGTATAAGAGTGACTAGCGGGTTCGGTGAGACCCAGTACTTC. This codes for CASSIRVTSGFGETQYF.

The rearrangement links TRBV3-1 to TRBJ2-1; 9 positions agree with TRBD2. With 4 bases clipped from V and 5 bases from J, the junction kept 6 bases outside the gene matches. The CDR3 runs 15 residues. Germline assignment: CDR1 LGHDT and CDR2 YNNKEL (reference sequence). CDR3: CASSRGGGAHNEQFF. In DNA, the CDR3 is TGTGCCAGCAGCCGGGGCGGGGGGGCTCACAATGAGCAGTTCTTC.

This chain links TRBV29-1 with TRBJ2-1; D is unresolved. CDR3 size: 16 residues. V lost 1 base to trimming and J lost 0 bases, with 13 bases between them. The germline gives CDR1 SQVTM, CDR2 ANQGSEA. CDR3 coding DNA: TGCAGCGTTGAAGGGCTAAGGGATAGCTCCTACAATGAGCAGTTCTTC. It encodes CSVEGLRDSSYNEQFF.

The CDR3: CASSLEPGRNTEAFF. CDR3 bases: TGTGCCAGCAGCTTAGAACCGGGTAGGAACACTGAAGCTTTCTTT. The genes are TRBV7-9 and TRBJ1-1; D gene uncertain. From germline, CDR1 is SEHNR and CDR2 FQNEAQ (reference sequence). Between the trimmed V and J ends, which lost 1 base and 1 base, there was a span of 10 bases. This CDR3 region has 15 residues.

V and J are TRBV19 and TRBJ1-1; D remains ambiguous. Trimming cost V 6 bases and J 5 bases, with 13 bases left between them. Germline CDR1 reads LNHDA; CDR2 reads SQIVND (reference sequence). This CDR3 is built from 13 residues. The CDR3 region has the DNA TGTGCCAGTAGATCTCCGGGGTGGACTGAAGCTTTCTTT. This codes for CASRSPGWTEAFF.

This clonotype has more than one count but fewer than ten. The CDR3 spells CASSQMGAPGEAFF. The CDR3 DNA reads as TGTGCCAGCAGCCAAATGGGAGCGCCGGGTGAAGCTTTCTTT. V gene TRBV4-2 combines with J gene TRBJ1-1; no reliable D call. The V gene lost 2 bases and the J gene lost 7 bases, with 14 bases spanning the gap. The V gene's germline CDR1 is LGHNA and CDR2 YNFKEQ. This CDR3 region has 14 residues.

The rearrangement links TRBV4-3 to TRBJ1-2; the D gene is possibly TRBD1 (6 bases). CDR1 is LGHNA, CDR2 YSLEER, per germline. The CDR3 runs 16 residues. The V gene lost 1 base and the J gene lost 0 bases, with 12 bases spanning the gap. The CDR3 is CASSQVRGEANYGYTF. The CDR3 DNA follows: TGCGCCAGCAGCCAAGTAAGGGGGGAAGCTAACTATGGCTACACCTTC.

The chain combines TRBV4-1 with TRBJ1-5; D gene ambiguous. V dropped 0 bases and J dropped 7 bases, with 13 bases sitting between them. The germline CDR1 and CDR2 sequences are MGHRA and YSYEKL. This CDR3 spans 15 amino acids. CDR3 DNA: TGCGCCAGCAGCCAAGAATGGTCCGAGAGACAGCCCCAGCATTTT. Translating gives CASSQEWSERQPQHF.

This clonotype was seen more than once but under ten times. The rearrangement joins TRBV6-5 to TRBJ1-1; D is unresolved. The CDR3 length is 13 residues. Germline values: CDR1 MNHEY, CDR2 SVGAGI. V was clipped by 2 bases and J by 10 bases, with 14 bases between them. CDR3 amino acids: CASSYRGVGGAFF. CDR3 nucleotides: TGTGCCAGCAGTTACCGTGGGGTGGGTGGAGCTTTCTTT.

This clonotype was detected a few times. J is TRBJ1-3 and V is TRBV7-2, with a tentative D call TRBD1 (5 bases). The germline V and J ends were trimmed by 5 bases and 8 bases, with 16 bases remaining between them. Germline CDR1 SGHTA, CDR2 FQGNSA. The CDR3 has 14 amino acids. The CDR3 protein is CASSLLGREDTIYF. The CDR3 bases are TGTGCCAGCAGCCTACTCGGCAGGGAAGACACCATATATTTT.

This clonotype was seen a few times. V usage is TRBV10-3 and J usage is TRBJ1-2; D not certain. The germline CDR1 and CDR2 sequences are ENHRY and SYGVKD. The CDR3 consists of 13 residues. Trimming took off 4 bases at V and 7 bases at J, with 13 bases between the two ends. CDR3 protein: CAISASFNRGYTF. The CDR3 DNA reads TGTGCCATCAGTGCTAGTTTCAACCGTGGCTACACCTTC.

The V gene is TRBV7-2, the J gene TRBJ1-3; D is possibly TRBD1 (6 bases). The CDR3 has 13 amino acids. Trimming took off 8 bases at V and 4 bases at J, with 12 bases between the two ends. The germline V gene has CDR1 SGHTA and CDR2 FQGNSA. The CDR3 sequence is CASGPGQGNTIYF. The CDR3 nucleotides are TGTGCCAGCGGACCGGGACAAGGAAACACCATATATTTT. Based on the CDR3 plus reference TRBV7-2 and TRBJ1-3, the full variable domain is GAGVSQSPSNKVTEKGKDVELRCDPISGHTALYWYRQSLGQGLEFLIYFQGNSAPDKSGLPSDRFSAERTGGSVSTLTIQRTQQEDSAVYLCASGPGQGNTIYFGEGSWLTVV.

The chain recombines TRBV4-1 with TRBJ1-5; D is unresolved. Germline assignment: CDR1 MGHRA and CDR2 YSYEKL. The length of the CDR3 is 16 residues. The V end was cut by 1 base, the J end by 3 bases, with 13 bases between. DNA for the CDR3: TGCGCCAGCAGCCAAGGCCCTGGCAGATTCAATCAGCCCCAGCATTTT. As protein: CASSQGPGRFNQPQHF.

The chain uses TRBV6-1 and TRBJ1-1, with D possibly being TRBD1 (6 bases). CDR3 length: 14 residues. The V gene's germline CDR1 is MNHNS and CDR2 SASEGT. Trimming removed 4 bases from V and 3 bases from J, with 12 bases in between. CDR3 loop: CASSVYGQYTEAFF. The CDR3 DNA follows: TGTGCCAGCAGTGTATATGGACAGTACACTGAAGCTTTCTTT.

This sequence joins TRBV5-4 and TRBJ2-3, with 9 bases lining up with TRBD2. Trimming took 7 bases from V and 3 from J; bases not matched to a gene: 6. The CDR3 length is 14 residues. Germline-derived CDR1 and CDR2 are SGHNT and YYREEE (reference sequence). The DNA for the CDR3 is TGTGCCAGCCGACTAGCGGACGTGACAGATACGCAGTATTTT. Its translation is CASRLADVTDTQYF. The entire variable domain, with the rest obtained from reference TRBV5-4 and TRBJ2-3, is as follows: ETGVTQSPTHLIKTRGQQVTLRCSSQSGHNTVSWYQQALGQGPQFIFQYYREEENGRGNFPPRFSGLQFPNYSSELNVNALELDDSALYLCASRLADVTDTQYFGPGTRLTVL.

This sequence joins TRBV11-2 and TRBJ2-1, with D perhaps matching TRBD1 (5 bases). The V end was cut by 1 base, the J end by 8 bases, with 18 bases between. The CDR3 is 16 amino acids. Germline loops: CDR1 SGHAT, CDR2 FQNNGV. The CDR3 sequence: CASSLGWGPRGHEQFF. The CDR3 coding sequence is TGTGCCAGCAGCTTAGGCTGGGGTCCTAGGGGCCATGAGCAGTTCTTC. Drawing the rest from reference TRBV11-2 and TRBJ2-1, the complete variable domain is EAGVAQSPRYKIIEKRQSVAFWCNPISGHATLYWYQQILGQGPKLLIQFQNNGVVDDSQLPKDRFSAERLKGVDSTLKIQPAKLEDSAVYLCASSLGWGPRGHEQFFGPGTRLTVL.

CDR3: CASSVASGYNEQFF. CDR3 in DNA: TGTGCCAGCAGCGTGGCTAGCGGTTACAATGAGCAGTTCTTC. V usage is TRBV9 and J usage is TRBJ2-1; TRBD2 matches at 7 bases. Germline assignment: CDR1 SGDLS and CDR2 YYNGEE. Trimming took 2 bases from V and 4 from J; bases not matched to a gene: 3. This CDR3 is 14 amino acids long. The full variable domain, completed using reference TRBV9 and TRBJ2-1, is DSGVTQTPKHLITATGQRVTLRCSPRSGDLSVYWYQQSLDQGLQFLIQYYNGEERAKGNILERFSAQQFPDLHSELNLSSLELGDSALYFCASSVASGYNEQFFGPGTRLTVL.

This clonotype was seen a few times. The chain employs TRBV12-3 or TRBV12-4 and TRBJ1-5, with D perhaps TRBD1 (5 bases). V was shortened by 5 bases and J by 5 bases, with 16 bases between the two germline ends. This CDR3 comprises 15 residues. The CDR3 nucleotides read TGTGCCAGCAGTCGGGGGGGGGTCATCGATCAGCCCCAGCATTTT. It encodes CASSRGGVIDQPQHF.

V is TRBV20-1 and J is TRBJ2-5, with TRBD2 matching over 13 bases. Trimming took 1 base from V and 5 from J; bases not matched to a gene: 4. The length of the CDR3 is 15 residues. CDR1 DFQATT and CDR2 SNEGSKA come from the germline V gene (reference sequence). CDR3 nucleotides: TGCAGTGCTAGAGGGACTAGCGGGAGAGGGGAGACCCAGTACTTC. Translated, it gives CSARGTSGRGETQYF.

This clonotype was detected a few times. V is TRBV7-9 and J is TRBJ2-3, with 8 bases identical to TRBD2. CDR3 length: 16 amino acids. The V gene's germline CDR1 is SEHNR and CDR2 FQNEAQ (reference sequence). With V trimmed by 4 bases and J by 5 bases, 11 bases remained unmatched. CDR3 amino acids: CASSSPPAGVRDTQYF. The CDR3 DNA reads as TGTGCCAGCAGCTCCCCCCCAGCGGGGGTAAGAGATACGCAGTATTTT.

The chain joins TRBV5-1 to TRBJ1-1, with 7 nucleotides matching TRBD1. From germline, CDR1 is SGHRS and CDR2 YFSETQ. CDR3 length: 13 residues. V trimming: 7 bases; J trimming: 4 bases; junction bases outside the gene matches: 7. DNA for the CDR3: TGCGCCAGCCATAACAGGGGTGGCACTGAAGCTTTCTTT. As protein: CASHNRGGTEAFF.

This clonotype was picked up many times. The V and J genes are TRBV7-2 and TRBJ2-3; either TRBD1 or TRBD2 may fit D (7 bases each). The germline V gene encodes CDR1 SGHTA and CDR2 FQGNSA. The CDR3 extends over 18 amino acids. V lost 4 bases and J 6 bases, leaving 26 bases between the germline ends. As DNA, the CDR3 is TGTGCCAGCAGCTCCGTCCAGGGGGGGGTAGTCGGTTTGGATACGCAGTATTTT. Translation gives CASSSVQGGVVGLDTQYF.

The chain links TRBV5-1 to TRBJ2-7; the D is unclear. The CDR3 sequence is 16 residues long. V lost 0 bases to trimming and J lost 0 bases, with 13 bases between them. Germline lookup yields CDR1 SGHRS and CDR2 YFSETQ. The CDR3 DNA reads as TGCGCCAGCAGCTTGGCCACGGCAGAACCCTCCTACGAGCAGTACTTC. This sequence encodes CASSLATAEPSYEQYF.

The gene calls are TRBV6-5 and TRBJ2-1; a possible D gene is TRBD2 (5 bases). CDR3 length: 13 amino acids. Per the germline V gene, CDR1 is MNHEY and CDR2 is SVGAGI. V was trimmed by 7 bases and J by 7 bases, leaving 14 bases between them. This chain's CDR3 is CASITPRGNEQFF. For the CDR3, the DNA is TGTGCCAGCATAACCCCGCGAGGGAATGAGCAGTTCTTC.